This T cell receptor beta chain is from a study of shared clonotypes between healthy human individuals. Healthy adults negative for HIV, lacking recent acute infections or vaccinations, served as donors. In the authors' workflow: For the immunoSEQ data, sequences were junction-only without quality scores, so filtering differed. Clones were read by immunoSEQ multiplex PCR, and TCRdb kept only the in-frame ones, dropping some. That table furnishes V, J and clone size, whereas the DNA furnished D and trimming. Altogether about 510,000 clones are present, about 80% being singletons, with the ten largest covering about an eighth. The origin of this receptor is a woman between 35 and 50 years old in good health. Some clones in this sample may be carry-over from other donors' samples. What was sequenced was PBMCs.

The CDR3 sequence is CASSFRDYDLEQYF. Here the CDR3 DNA reads TGTGCCAGCAGCTTCCGGGACTATGACCTCGAGCAGTACTTC. This rearrangement joins TRBV11-2 to TRBJ2-7, with 7 bases lining up with TRBD2. V dropped 3 bases and J dropped 6; count of bases not matched to a gene: 8. This CDR3 region has 14 residues. Germline-derived CDR1 and CDR2 are SGHAT and FQNNGV.